This T cell receptor (beta chain) was profiled in a study of blood T cell repertoires in COVID-19. Study-level background: The cDNA or gDNA used as material had been derived from T cells, B-cell-depleted T cells, or PBMCs.

The CDR3 length is 16 residues. Germline CDR1 SGHTA, CDR2 FQGNSA. With 6 bases clipped from V and 0 bases from J, the junction kept 9 bases outside the gene matches. Clinical history reported by participants formed the basis on which cohorts were assigned. In the original workflow: Reference gene primer amplification gave estimated nucleated cell counts. Assay used: immunoSEQ multiplex PCR; TCRdb lists only in-frame clones, some missing. That table gives V, J and clone size, and the DNA gave D and trimming. The table records under 450,000 clones, 75% to 90% of them present only once. This receptor was taken from a woman between 45 and 65 years old who had recovered from COVID-19. The chain uses TRBV7-2 and TRBJ1-1; 8 bases are shared with TRBD1. The sequenced sample was PBMCs or T cells enriched from blood (not recorded which). CDR3 residues: CASSKTRQGLNTEAFF. CDR3 nucleotides: TGTGCCAGCAGTAAAACGCGACAGGGGCTGAACACTGAAGCTTTCTTT.